This T cell receptor beta chain was sequenced in a study of T cell clones after liver transplantation. Background on the study: Apart from a few HCV-positive recipients, transplants were for non-autoimmune, non-viral reasons.

This CDR3 has 16 residues. The germline CDR1 and CDR2 sequences are MNHNY and SVGAGI (reference sequence). Trimming took 0 bases from V and 8 from J; bases not matched to a gene: 5. TCRdb keeps only in-frame clones here, not all; method: immunoSEQ multiplex PCR. The sample includes roughly 100,000 clones, around 84% of them seen just once. The clonotype comes from a human patient who received a liver transplant. Some of these T cells may belong to the graft donor. The chain carries TRBV6-6 and TRBJ1-6, with 9 bases lining up with TRBD1. The sequencing here drew on CD4+ T cells from blood, taken 47 months after liver transplant. CDR3 residues: CASSYSQGQGDSPLHF. The CDR3 coding sequence is TGTGCCAGCAGTTACTCTCAGGGACAGGGTGATTCACCCCTCCACTTT.